The 9 T cell receptor beta chains presented below share a single source sample, sequenced in a study of blood T cell repertoires in COVID-19. Data came from immunoSEQ multiplex PCR; TCRdb stores just in-frame clones and leaves some out. The data contain around 150,000 clones, roughly 86% of them singletons. The sample taken for sequencing was peripheral blood. The receptors derive from a man aged 18 to 29 with acute or convalescent COVID-19.

J is TRBJ2-1 and V is TRBV6-5, with D possibly matching TRBD1 (8 bases). There are 13 residues in the CDR3. CDR1 MNHEY and CDR2 SVGAGI come from the germline V gene. V was trimmed by 5 bases and J by 6 bases, leaving 11 bases between them. The CDR3 DNA follows: TGTGCCAGCAGTCACAGGGGGGGCAATGAGCAGTTCTTC. It yields the protein CASSHRGGNEQFF.

The V and J genes are TRBV28 and TRBJ2-4; D might be TRBD2 (5 bases). Germline V gives CDR1 MDHEN, CDR2 SYDVKM. V was pared by 7 bases and J by 2 bases, with 18 bases between. The CDR3 runs to 16 residues. The DNA of the CDR3 is TGTGCCAGCACCCCATCGACGGCCGGGACCAAAAACATTCAGTACTTC. It codes for CASTPSTAGTKNIQYF.

The chain links TRBV10-3 to TRBJ2-3; 13 nucleotides align to TRBD2. V lost 10 bases to trimming and J lost 2 bases; unmatched junction nucleotides: 6. In germline, CDR1 is ENHRY, CDR2 SYGVKD. CDR3 length: 15 amino acids. The CDR3, as DNA: TGTGCCACCCGGACTAGCGGGGGAGACACAGATACGCAGTATTTT. It encodes CATRTSGGDTDTQYF.

The CDR3 reads CASSPTGAKNIQYF. The CDR3 nucleotides are TGCGCCAGCAGTCCGACAGGGGCCAAAAACATTCAGTACTTC. The gene calls are TRBV5-1 and TRBJ2-4, with 7 bases fitting TRBD1. The germline V gene has CDR1 SGHRS and CDR2 YFSETQ. The CDR3 covers 14 residues. V was pared by 5 bases and J by 1 base, with 3 bases of the junction left unmatched.

In its sample, this clone was seen once. The chain employs TRBV19 and TRBJ1-3, with 9 bases lining up with TRBD1. Germline lookup yields CDR1 LNHDA and CDR2 SQIVND (reference sequence). CDR3 length: 15 amino acids. The ends lost 5 bases at V and 2 bases at J; junction bases unmatched: 4. The CDR3 sequence is CASSLRTGAGNTIYF. CDR3 coding DNA: TGTGCCAGTAGTCTAAGGACAGGGGCTGGAAACACCATATATTTT.

A few counts support this clone. V usage is TRBV2 and J usage is TRBJ1-1; 8 bases are shared with TRBD1. V dropped 9 bases and J dropped 1; count of bases not matched to a gene: 7. From germline, CDR1 is SNHLY and CDR2 FYNNEI. The CDR3 totals 14 residues. CDR3 sequence: CASSPGQANTEAFF. CDR3 sequence (DNA): TGTGCCAGTAGTCCGGGACAGGCGAACACTGAAGCTTTCTTT.

This sequence joins TRBV18 and TRBJ2-1, with TRBD2 matching 10 bases. The CDR3 is 15 amino acids. The V segment lost 3 bases and the J segment 5 bases; nucleotides outside the gene matches: 4. CDR1 is KGHSH and CDR2 is LQKENI in the germline V gene. CDR3 in amino acids: CASSPLAGEHNEQFF. CDR3 sequence (DNA): TGTGCCAGCTCACCGCTAGCGGGGGAGCACAATGAGCAGTTCTTC.

V usage is TRBV6-6 and J usage is TRBJ2-5, with a tentative D call TRBD2 (5 bases). CDR3 length: 13 residues. Trimming pared 4 bases from V and 5 bases from J, leaving 11 bases between. The germline CDR1 and CDR2 sequences are MNHNY and SVGAGI (reference sequence). The CDR3 DNA reads TGTGCCAGCAGTTCTATCGAGGGCGAGACCCAGTACTTC. This gives the protein CASSSIEGETQYF.

This sequence joins TRBV5-4 and TRBJ1-1, with D perhaps TRBD1 (6 bases). Per the germline V gene, CDR1 is SGHNT and CDR2 is YYREEE (reference sequence). The CDR3 spans 16 residues. Trimming cost V 0 bases and J 0 bases, with 12 bases left between them. The CDR3, as DNA: TGTGCCAGCAGCTTGGGGGAGGGGGTCATGAACACTGAAGCTTTCTTT. Translated, it gives CASSLGEGVMNTEAFF.